This T cell receptor beta chain came from a study of Graves' ophthalmopathy and Graves' hyperthyroidism. Points from the study as a whole: In blood appeared most of the expanded thyroid clonotypes whose frequency exceeded 0.001.

CDR3 length: 13 residues. Germline values: CDR1 MDHEN, CDR2 SYDVKM. V lost 3 bases, J lost 3 bases, and 9 bases lay in between. Ophthalmopathy absent within 18 months of follow-up marked hyperthyroidism as stable. Each diagnosis was determined on the basis of clinical symptoms, serum thyroxine, TRAb, thyroid ultrasound and orbital computed tomography. PBMCs stemmed from 7.5 to 10 ml of fresh peripheral blood. This clonotype was observed at least ten times. Its antigen is currently unknown. RNA served as the template for amplifying TCR beta CDR3 regions. HTBI primers primed a first-round RT-PCR, and a second-round multiplex PCR followed. MiXCR, applied by TCRdb to the multiplex PCR reads, yields one record per CDR3 protein. The sample includes some 350,000 distinct CDR3 sequences, approximately 18% of them seen just once.

The J gene is TRBJ2-7, the V gene TRBV28, with D unclear. This receptor was obtained from an adult woman with stable Graves' hyperthyroidism. The sequencing sample was made of peripheral blood. CDR3 nucleotide sequence: TGTGCCAGCAGTTTCGGCAGAATCTACGAGCAGTACTTC. Translated: CASSFGRIYEQYF. The full variable domain, in which reference TRBV28 and TRBJ2-7 provide the parts outside the CDR3, is DVKVTQSSRYLVKRTGEKVFLECVQDMDHENMFWYRQDPGLGLRLIYFSYDVKMKEKGDIPEGYSVSREKKERFSLILESASTNQTSMYLCASSFGRIYEQYFGPGTRLTVT.